A single sample is the source of the 20 T cell receptor beta chains below, sequenced in a study of blood T cell repertoires in COVID-19. The data were produced by immunoSEQ multiplex PCR, yet TCRdb's version contains in-frame clones alone and is incomplete. Found here are more than 250,000 clones, around 90% of them singletons; the top ten hold around 1.7%. Source material: PBMCs or T cells enriched from blood (not recorded which). These receptor sequences come from a woman aged 18-29 years with acute COVID-19.

The V gene is TRBV14, the J gene TRBJ2-3, with D maybe TRBD2 (5 bases). Germline CDR1 SGHDN, CDR2 FVKESK. This CDR3 spans 16 amino acids. Trimming pared 3 bases from V and 5 bases from J, leaving 18 bases between. The CDR3 loop reads CASSQSSRLGQDTQYF. The CDR3 bases are TGTGCCAGCAGCCAGTCTAGCAGACTCGGGCAAGATACGCAGTATTTT. Full variable domain (outside the CDR3, taken from reference TRBV14 and TRBJ2-3): EAGVTQFPSHSVIEKGQTVTLRCDPISGHDNLYWYRRVMGKEIKFLLHFVKESKQDESGMPNNRFLAERTGGTYSTLKVQPAELEDSGVYFCASSQSSRLGQDTQYFGPGTRLTVL.

This chain joins TRBV27 and TRBJ1-1, with a weak D call TRBD1 (5 bases). Trimming removed 6 bases from V and 3 bases from J, with 23 bases in between. The CDR3 runs 17 residues. Germline loops: CDR1 MNHEY, CDR2 SMNVEV (reference sequence). The CDR3 bases are TGTGCCAGCAGCACGAATGACGCGGGGCAGGGAGACACTGAAGCTTTCTTT. This translates into CASSTNDAGQGDTEAFF.

J is TRBJ2-2 and V is TRBV19; D unclear. V dropped 6 bases and J dropped 0 bases, with 8 bases sitting between them. Germline V gene sequence: CDR1 LNHDA, CDR2 SQIVND (reference sequence). This CDR3 has 14 residues. CDR3 loop: CASRNGPNTGELFF. CDR3 sequence (DNA): TGTGCCAGTAGGAACGGTCCGAACACCGGGGAGCTGTTTTTT.

This clone was detected once. V is TRBV3-1 (or the pseudogene TRBV3-2) and J is TRBJ2-5; 9 bases are shared with TRBD1. Germline CDR1 and CDR2: LGHDT and YNNKEL (reference sequence). J lost 5 bases, V lost 5 bases, and 6 bases had no gene match. The CDR3 runs to 14 residues. The CDR3 protein is CASSNTGGGETQYF. DNA for the CDR3: TGTGCCAGCAGCAACACAGGGGGCGGGGAGACCCAGTACTTC.

This chain links TRBV9 with TRBJ2-3; TRBD1 matches at 8 bases. The CDR3 extends over 16 amino acids. With 1 base clipped from V and 2 bases from J, the junction kept 6 bases outside the gene matches. CDR1 is SGDLS and CDR2 is YYNGEE in the germline V gene. The CDR3 nucleotides read TGTGCCAGCAGCGTATCAGGGGGCACCTACACAGATACGCAGTATTTT. Encoded protein: CASSVSGGTYTDTQYF. The whole variable domain, filled in from reference TRBV9 and TRBJ2-3, reads DSGVTQTPKHLITATGQRVTLRCSPRSGDLSVYWYQQSLDQGLQFLIQYYNGEERAKGNILERFSAQQFPDLHSELNLSSLELGDSALYFCASSVSGGTYTDTQYFGPGTRLTVL.

In DNA form, the CDR3 reads TGTGCCAGCCAATTAAGGACAGGGGGCGGAAGGGCCTATGGCTACACCTTC. This encodes CASQLRTGGGRAYGYTF. This chain connects TRBV2 to TRBJ1-2, with TRBD1 identical over 11 bases. The germline gives CDR1 SNHLY, CDR2 FYNNEI. There are 17 residues in the CDR3. V lost 8 bases and J lost 4; bases outside the gene matches: 15.

The chain couples TRBV6-1 to TRBJ2-7; 12 positions agree with TRBD1. Trimming at V came to 3 bases and at J to 3 bases, leaving 6 bases not matched to a gene. CDR1 and CDR2 (germline): MNHNS, SASEGT. The CDR3 is made up of 16 amino acids. DNA for the CDR3: TGTGCCAGCAGTGAGAGGTGGGACAGGGGGCTCTACGAGCAGTACTTC. Encoded protein: CASSERWDRGLYEQYF.

The CDR3 coding sequence is TGTGCCAGCAGCTTAGATGTTGCGAGGGGGGGAGATACGCAGTATTTT. Its protein product is CASSLDVARGGDTQYF. This sequence joins TRBV11-2 and TRBJ2-3, with a possible D match to TRBD2 (7 bases). Trimming took 0 bases from V and 5 from J, leaving 15 bases between them. Germline V gene lookup returns CDR1 SGHAT and CDR2 FQNNGV. This CDR3 is 16 amino acids long. Based on the CDR3 plus reference TRBV11-2 and TRBJ2-3, the full variable domain is EAGVAQSPRYKIIEKRQSVAFWCNPISGHATLYWYQQILGQGPKLLIQFQNNGVVDDSQLPKDRFSAERLKGVDSTLKIQPAKLEDSAVYLCASSLDVARGGDTQYFGPGTRLTVL.

In nucleotides, the CDR3 is TGTGCCAGCAGTTTATCCGCGACAGGGCCCAATGAGCAGTTCTTC. This translates into CASSLSATGPNEQFF. The chain uses TRBV28 and TRBJ2-1, with 7 nucleotides matching TRBD1. The CDR3 totals 15 residues. V shed 1 base, J shed 6 bases, and the junction held 6 bases outside the gene matches. The germline V gene encodes CDR1 MDHEN and CDR2 SYDVKM.

The gene calls are TRBV5-1 and TRBJ2-1; the D gene is possibly TRBD1 (5 bases). The germline CDR1 and CDR2 sequences are SGHRS and YFSETQ. The CDR3 loop spans 16 amino acids. Trimming took 3 bases from V and 6 from J, leaving 19 bases between them. The CDR3 nucleotides read TGCGCCAGCAGCTCCCAGGGTACGGAACCCCTCAATGAGCAGTTCTTC. Its translation: CASSSQGTEPLNEQFF.

A note on this clone: The same CDR3 arises from other DNA sequences in this sample as well. In DNA, the CDR3 is TGTGCCAGCTCACCGGGACAGGGGAATGAAAAACTGTTTTTT. This sequence encodes CASSPGQGNEKLFF. The rearrangement uses TRBV18 and TRBJ1-4; TRBD1 agrees at 10 bases. This CDR3 contains 14 residues. Germline V lookup: CDR1 KGHSH, CDR2 LQKENI. V gave up 3 bases and J gave up 5 bases; unmatched junction bases: 0.

This chain links TRBV6-5 with TRBJ2-7; TRBD2 agrees at 8 bases. Trimming removed 8 bases from V and 3 bases from J; junction bases left unmatched: 9. Germline V lookup: CDR1 MNHEY, CDR2 SVGAGI. The CDR3 extends over 14 amino acids. CDR3 coding DNA: TGTGCCAGCTCCCTCACTAGCGGTAACTACGAGCAGTACTTC. The encoded protein is CASSLTSGNYEQYF.

The chain carries TRBV7-3 and TRBJ2-7; possible D gene TRBD1, 6 bases. Deletions cut 4 bases from V and 5 bases from J, with 15 bases between. In germline, CDR1 is SGHTA, CDR2 FQGTGA. The CDR3 has 14 amino acids. The CDR3 DNA reads as TGTGCCAGCAGCTCAGGGGTCCCGGGGAACGAGCAGTACTTC. This translates into CASSSGVPGNEQYF.

The genes are TRBV10-1 and TRBJ2-2; 12 positions agree with TRBD2. The CDR3 has 18 residues. Trimming cost V 5 bases and J 1 base; bases outside gene matches: 8. Germline assignment: CDR1 WNHNN and CDR2 SYGVQD (reference sequence). In DNA form, the CDR3 reads TGCGCCAGCAGTTCTCCGGGACTAGCGGGCGAGAACACCGGGGAGCTGTTTTTT. It is translated as CASSSPGLAGENTGELFF.

V usage is TRBV3-1 (or the pseudogene TRBV3-2) and J usage is TRBJ1-2; 7 bases match TRBD1. This CDR3 contains 14 residues. V lost 3 bases to trimming and J lost 2 bases; unmatched junction nucleotides: 3. Germline CDR1 and CDR2: LGHDT and YNNKEL (reference sequence). CDR3 region: CASSHGRGNYGYTF. DNA for the CDR3: TGTGCCAGCAGCCACGGCAGGGGGAACTATGGCTACACCTTC.

The V and J genes are TRBV3-1 (or the pseudogene TRBV3-2) and TRBJ2-2; D ambiguous. Trimming pared 1 base from V and 1 base from J, leaving 4 bases between. Looked up from germline, CDR1 is LGHDT and CDR2 is YNNKEL (reference sequence). This CDR3 spans 14 amino acids. The CDR3 DNA is TGTGCCAGCAGCCAAGTGCGGAACACCGGGGAGCTGTTTTTT. Its translation is CASSQVRNTGELFF.

The chain uses TRBV27 and TRBJ1-5; D perhaps matches TRBD1 (5 bases). CDR3 length: 16 residues. Trimming stripped 2 bases from V and 6 bases from J, with 17 bases between. Germline CDR1 MNHEY, CDR2 SMNVEV (reference sequence). CDR3 amino acids: CASSLIPGGGGQPQHF. DNA of the CDR3: TGTGCCAGCAGTTTAATCCCGGGGGGGGGAGGTCAGCCCCAGCATTTT.

This clone showed up just once. The chain recombines TRBV19 with TRBJ2-7; 14 nucleotides line up with TRBD2. V shed 4 bases, J shed 5 bases, and the junction held 4 bases outside the gene matches. CDR3 length: 15 amino acids. Germline V gene lookup returns CDR1 LNHDA and CDR2 SQIVND (reference sequence). For the CDR3, the DNA is TGTGCCAGTAGTAAGGGACTAGCGGGAGTCGACGAGCAGTACTTC. Translated: CASSKGLAGVDEQYF. Looking up the rest from reference TRBV19 and TRBJ2-7 gives the full variable domain: DGGITQSPKYLFRKEGQNVTLSCEQNLNHDAMYWYRQDPGQGLRLIYYSQIVNDFQKGDIAEGYSVSREKKESFPLTVTSAQKNPTAFYLCASSKGLAGVDEQYFGPGTRLTVT.

This clone was recorded only once. A junction boundary mismatches the germline segment, possibly from a read error. This rearrangement joins TRBV4-2 to TRBJ2-1; 14 positions match TRBD2. Germline lookup yields CDR1 LGHNA and CDR2 YNFKEQ. CDR3 size: 18 residues. CDR3 in DNA: TGTGCTAGCAGCCAGGGGACTAGCGGGAGATCCCTCTACAATGAGCAGTTCTTC. This encodes CASSQGTSGRSLYNEQFF.

This rearrangement joins TRBV28 to TRBJ2-5; 9 positions agree with TRBD1. CDR1 is MDHEN, CDR2 SYDVKM, per germline. The CDR3 has 16 residues. Germline trimming cut 5 bases from V and 1 base from J; bases unmatched to any gene: 8. CDR3 sequence: CASSRGTGYRQETQYF. CDR3 sequence (DNA): TGTGCCAGCAGTCGAGGGACAGGGTACCGCCAAGAGACCCAGTACTTC.